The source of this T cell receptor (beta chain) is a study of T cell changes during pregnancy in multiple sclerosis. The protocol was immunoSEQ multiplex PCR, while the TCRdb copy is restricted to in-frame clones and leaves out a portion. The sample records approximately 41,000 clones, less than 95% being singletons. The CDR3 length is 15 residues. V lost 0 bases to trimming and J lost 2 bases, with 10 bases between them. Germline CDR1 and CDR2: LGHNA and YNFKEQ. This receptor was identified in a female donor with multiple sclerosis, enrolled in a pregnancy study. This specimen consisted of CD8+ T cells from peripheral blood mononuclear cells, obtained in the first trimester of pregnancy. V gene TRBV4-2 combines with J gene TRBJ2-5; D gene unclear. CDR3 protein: CASSQELARQETQYF. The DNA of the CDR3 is TGTGCCAGCAGCCAAGAGTTAGCTAGGCAAGAGACCCAGTACTTC.